These 13 T cell receptor beta chains came from one sample sequenced in a study of cytomegalovirus exposure and HLA in healthy donors. 60 Vbeta and 13 Jbeta primers were used in PCR. Using immunoSEQ multiplex PCR, the repertoire was profiled, and TCRdb retains in-frame clones only, with some absent. This sample has approximately 150,000 clones; 70% to 85% occur once, and the top ten carry about 1.5%. The material sequenced was PBMCs. These receptors originate from a woman in her 30s in good health and CMV-seropositive.

The DNA for the CDR3 is TGTGCCAGCAGCTTAGGGACAGGGAGCGCCAACTATGGCTACACCTTC. Protein product: CASSLGTGSANYGYTF. The J gene is TRBJ1-2, the V gene TRBV11-3; 8 positions agree with TRBD1. Per the germline V gene, CDR1 is SGHNT and CDR2 is YENEEA. This CDR3 comprises 16 residues. V lost 1 base and J lost 2; bases outside the gene matches: 6.

This clone came up a few times. The chain links TRBV6-6 to TRBJ1-3, with 10 positions matching TRBD1. The CDR3 length is 15 residues. V lost 7 bases and J lost 3; bases outside the gene matches: 6. Germline V CDR1 and CDR2: MNHNY, SVGAGI (reference sequence). CDR3 nucleotides: TGTGCCAGCACTATGACAGGGGGCAGTGGAAACACCATATATTTT. It translates to CASTMTGGSGNTIYF.

The V gene is TRBV7-2, the J gene TRBJ2-2, with D possibly TRBD1 on 6 matching bases. Germline V gives CDR1 SGHTA, CDR2 FQGNSA. V gave up 0 bases and J gave up 7 bases, with 15 bases separating them. The CDR3 covers 16 residues. The CDR3 here is CASSLAGARGNGELFF. The CDR3 DNA sequence: TGTGCCAGCAGCTTAGCCGGGGCGAGGGGGAACGGGGAGCTGTTTTTT.

The rearrangement joins TRBV13 to TRBJ1-1; maybe TRBD1 (5 bases). Germline assignment: CDR1 PRHDT and CDR2 FYEKMQ (reference sequence). The CDR3 is 14 residues long. Deletions cut 2 bases from V and 5 bases from J, with 12 bases between. The CDR3 reads CASSLRPGETEAFF. Here the CDR3 DNA reads TGTGCCAGCAGCTTAAGGCCGGGGGAAACTGAAGCTTTCTTT.

The chain joins TRBV7-8 to TRBJ1-1, with 7 bases identical to TRBD1. The CDR3 contains 16 residues. Germline CDR1 SGHVS, CDR2 FQNEAQ. Trimming at V came to 1 base and at J to 3 bases, leaving 8 bases not matched to a gene. Here the CDR3 reads CASSLGAGGFYTEAFF. DNA of the CDR3: TGTGCCAGCAGCTTAGGGGCAGGGGGGTTTTACACTGAAGCTTTCTTT.

This chain's CDR3 is CASSLLRAGEQYF. The CDR3 region has the DNA TGCGCCAGCAGCTTGTTGAGGGCGGGGGAGCAGTACTTC. V gene TRBV5-1 combines with J gene TRBJ2-7, with D perhaps TRBD2 (6 bases). The CDR3 loop spans 13 amino acids. From germline, CDR1 is SGHRS and CDR2 YFSETQ. V was clipped by 1 base and J by 7 bases, with 12 bases between them.

V gene TRBV5-1 combines with J gene TRBJ2-3; 7 nucleotides match TRBD2. The CDR3 sequence is 16 residues long. The J segment lost 8 bases and the V segment lost 4 bases, leaving 16 bases of the junction unmatched. CDR1 is SGHRS and CDR2 is YFSETQ in the germline V gene. CDR3 in DNA: TGCGCCAGCAGCCGAGTGGGAGGGCCCACAGGCGGTACGCAGTATTTT. Amino acid sequence: CASSRVGGPTGGTQYF.

This clone showed up just once. This chain uses TRBV9 with TRBJ2-2, with TRBD1 identical over 7 bases. The V and J ends lost 0 bases and 4 bases, in that order; junction bases with no gene match: 12. Germline V CDR1 and CDR2: SGDLS, YYNGEE. This CDR3 comprises 18 residues. CDR3 loop: CASSVASIYRGSTGELFF. DNA of the CDR3: TGTGCCAGCAGCGTAGCTTCGATTTACAGGGGTAGCACCGGGGAGCTGTTTTTT.

The chain combines TRBV19 with TRBJ2-7; 7 bases are a match to TRBD2. CDR1 LNHDA and CDR2 SQIVND come from the germline V gene (reference sequence). V dropped 3 bases and J dropped 2; count of bases not matched to a gene: 10. The CDR3 is made up of 16 amino acids. CDR3 sequence reads: CASSMSAGGRTYEQYF. The CDR3 DNA is TGTGCCAGTAGTATGTCCGCCGGGGGGAGGACCTACGAGCAGTACTTC.

The rearrangement links TRBV9 to TRBJ1-4; D may be TRBD1 (6 bases). The germline CDR1 and CDR2 sequences are SGDLS and YYNGEE. The CDR3 has 15 amino acids. The V end lost 4 bases, the J end lost 6 bases, and 16 bases lay between the germline ends. The CDR3: CASSPLLGADEKLFF. For the CDR3, the DNA is TGTGCCAGCAGCCCACTGTTGGGGGCTGATGAAAAACTGTTTTTT.

This clone was seen a few times. This rearrangement joins TRBV9 to TRBJ2-1, with 11 bases lining up with TRBD2. The CDR3 runs 18 residues. Germline CDR1 and CDR2: SGDLS and YYNGEE. V shed 0 bases, J shed 0 bases, and the junction held 5 bases outside the gene matches. The CDR3 region is CASSVVDLAGGSYNEQFF. The CDR3 DNA is TGTGCCAGCAGCGTAGTTGATCTAGCGGGAGGCTCCTACAATGAGCAGTTCTTC.

This clone was recorded once. The chain has TRBV2 and TRBJ2-3, with D possibly being TRBD2 (5 bases). CDR3 length: 14 residues. The V gene lost 7 bases and the J gene lost 1 base, with 12 bases spanning the gap. Germline V CDR1 and CDR2: SNHLY, FYNNEI. The CDR3 sequence is CASTGLPGTDTQYF. The CDR3 DNA sequence: TGTGCCAGCACCGGACTTCCGGGCACAGATACGCAGTATTTT. Based on the CDR3 plus reference TRBV2 and TRBJ2-3, the full variable domain is EPEVTQTPSHQVTQMGQEVILRCVPISNHLYFYWYRQILGQKVEFLVSFYNNEISEKSEIFDDQFSVERPDGSNFTLKIRSTKLEDSAMYFCASTGLPGTDTQYFGPGTRLTVL.

This clone was found a few times. This chain connects TRBV28 to TRBJ2-7; D may be TRBD2 (6 bases). The CDR3 is made up of 15 amino acids. Germline loops: CDR1 MDHEN, CDR2 SYDVKM. V gave up 2 bases and J gave up 7 bases, with 18 bases separating them. The chain's CDR3 is CASSLAGPGSGEQYF. For the CDR3, the DNA is TGTGCCAGCAGTTTAGCGGGACCTGGATCGGGGGAGCAGTACTTC.